The T cell receptor beta chain under discussion was sequenced for a study of cytomegalovirus exposure and HLA in healthy donors. Study results and caveats: According to an earlier analysis, most TCR beta V segments yielded productive rearrangements about 87% or about 30% of the time.

The V gene end was trimmed by 2 bases and the J gene end by 3 bases; junction bases not matched to a gene: 4. Germline loops: CDR1 MNHNY, CDR2 SVGAGI (reference sequence). This CDR3 contains 15 residues. PCR used 60 Vbeta primers and 13 Jbeta primers. Libraries were prepared by immunoSEQ multiplex PCR; TCRdb keeps only in-frame clonotypes and omits some of them. The sample has just under 60,000 clones; the top ten hold around 3.7%. As to this clone: Its matching antigen is unknown.

The V call is TRBV6-6, the J call TRBJ2-3, with 8 bases lining up with TRBD2. The clonotype comes from a male donor in good health and CMV-seronegative. Sequenced material: PBMCs. CDR3 in amino acids: CASSYRGLGTDTQYF. DNA of the CDR3: TGTGCCAGCAGTTACAGGGGACTAGGAACAGATACGCAGTATTTT.